Shown below are 30 T cell receptor beta chains from a single sample sequenced in a study of shared clonotypes between healthy human individuals. The method was immunoSEQ multiplex PCR; TCRdb's version includes in-frame clones alone and lacks a portion of them. The table has approximately 2.4 million clones, under 97% seen once. Sequences were obtained from naive CD4+ T cells sorted from blood. Indicated subset: CD45RA+ positively selected. The receptor set was obtained from a young man in good health.

Details on this clone: This sample also contains other DNA sequences that code for the same CDR3. This rearrangement joins TRBV7-2 to TRBJ2-3; 8 bases line up with TRBD2. The length of the CDR3 is 14 residues. V lost 1 base and J lost 5; bases outside the gene matches: 2. Germline values: CDR1 SGHTA, CDR2 FQGNSA. CDR3 region: CASSLGLAGDTQYF. CDR3 coding DNA: TGTGCCAGCAGCTTAGGCCTAGCGGGAGATACGCAGTATTTT.

To note about this clone: Other nucleotide sequences from this sample produce the same CDR3. V and J are TRBV7-2 and TRBJ2-7, with 8 bases aligning to TRBD2. Germline CDR1 is SGHTA and CDR2 is FQGNSA. CDR3 size: 14 residues. J lost 2 bases, V lost 1 base, and 1 base had no gene match. This chain's CDR3 is CASSLGGLAYEQYF. The CDR3 DNA follows: TGTGCCAGCAGCTTAGGGGGACTAGCCTACGAGCAGTACTTC.

This chain joins TRBV7-2 and TRBJ1-1; D not resolved. Germline V gene lookup returns CDR1 SGHTA and CDR2 FQGNSA. V was shortened by 6 bases and J by 4 bases, with 15 bases between the two germline ends. The length of the CDR3 is 14 residues. CDR3 sequence: CASSPQGSRTEAFF. The CDR3 DNA reads TGTGCCAGCAGTCCCCAAGGCTCGCGCACTGAAGCTTTCTTT.

The V call is TRBV6-4, the J call TRBJ1-1; TRBD1 might be the D (6 bases). The germline V and J ends were trimmed by 4 bases and 1 base, with 10 bases remaining between them. This CDR3 comprises 14 residues. Germline V lookup: CDR1 MRHNA, CDR2 SNTAGT. CDR3 nucleotide sequence: TGTGCCAGCAGTGTGGAACAGGGGAACACTGAAGCTTTCTTT. Protein: CASSVEQGNTEAFF.

A note on this clone: Other DNA sequences from this sample encode an identical CDR3 as well. The genes are TRBV20-1 and TRBJ1-1, with 8 bases identical to TRBD1. Germline CDR1 DFQATT, CDR2 SNEGSKA (reference sequence). J was trimmed by 6 bases and V by 6 bases; bases with no gene match: 3. The CDR3 is 11 residues long. CDR3 in amino acids: CSARTGSEAFF. The DNA for the CDR3 is TGCAGTGCGAGGACAGGGTCTGAAGCTTTCTTT.

V gene TRBV2 combines with J gene TRBJ1-6; 10 positions match TRBD1. Losses at the gene ends were 7 bases for V and 9 bases for J; bases not matched to a gene: 9. Germline loops: CDR1 SNHLY, CDR2 FYNNEI. CDR3 length: 15 amino acids. The CDR3 DNA reads as TGTGCCAGCACCCCCGCGGACAGGGGGACTTCACCCCTCCACTTT. It codes for CASTPADRGTSPLHF.

CDR3 sequence reads: CASSYSGWANEAFF. In DNA, the CDR3 is TGTGCCAGCAGTTACTCGGGGTGGGCGAATGAAGCTTTCTTT. The gene calls are TRBV6-5 and TRBJ1-1; D gene uncertain. Germline V CDR1 and CDR2: MNHEY, SVGAGI. Trimming stripped 0 bases from V and 7 bases from J, with 12 bases between. CDR3 size: 14 residues.

This sequence joins TRBV30 and TRBJ1-1; D remains ambiguous. Germline CDR1 GTSNPN, CDR2 SVGIG (reference sequence). The V gene lost 4 bases and the J gene lost 5 bases, with 5 bases spanning the gap. The CDR3 covers 10 residues. The DNA of the CDR3 is TGTGCCTGGATTCAGACTGAAGCTTTCTTT. Protein product: CAWIQTEAFF.

The chain employs TRBV28 and TRBJ2-7; TRBD1 is a possible D gene (6 bases). The CDR3 contains 15 residues. Trimming took 5 bases from V and 7 from J, leaving 21 bases between them. Germline V gene sequence: CDR1 MDHEN, CDR2 SYDVKM. CDR3 in amino acids: CASSGGHLNMGEQYF. In DNA form, the CDR3 reads TGTGCCAGCAGTGGGGGACATCTCAACATGGGGGAGCAGTACTTC.

This clone was recorded only once. This chain joins TRBV2 and TRBJ1-5, with 7 bases lining up with TRBD1. Germline trimming cut 8 bases from V and 1 base from J; bases unmatched to any gene: 2. The CDR3 length is 13 residues. CDR1 SNHLY and CDR2 FYNNEI come from the germline V gene. CDR3 nucleotide sequence: TGTGCCAGCCAGGGGGGAAGCAATCAGCCCCAGCATTTT. It is translated as CASQGGSNQPQHF.

V gene TRBV5-1 combines with J gene TRBJ2-7, with 9 nucleotides matching TRBD1. The CDR3 length is 14 residues. V dropped 4 bases and J dropped 5; count of bases not matched to a gene: 7. Per germline, CDR1 SGHRS and CDR2 YFSETQ. The CDR3 loop is CASSTPGQGHEQYF. DNA for the CDR3: TGCGCCAGCAGCACTCCGGGACAGGGCCACGAGCAGTACTTC. Using reference TRBV5-1 and TRBJ2-7 for the parts outside the CDR3, the full variable domain is KAGVTQTPRYLIKTRGQQVTLSCSPISGHRSVSWYQQTPGQGLQFLFEYFSETQRNKGNFPGRFSGRQFSNSRSEMNVSTLELGDSALYLCASSTPGQGHEQYFGPGTRLTVT.

CDR3 in DNA: TGTGCCAGCAGTGAAGGTGGTAGTAAGAATGAGCAGTTCTTC. Encoded protein: CASSEGGSKNEQFF. V usage is TRBV6-1 and J usage is TRBJ2-1; no clear D gene. CDR1 is MNHNS, CDR2 SASEGT, per germline. The length of the CDR3 is 14 residues. Trimming shortened V by 1 base and J by 7 bases, and 11 bases separated the two germline ends.

This clone was detected once. CDR3 bases: TGTGCCAGCTCACCATTCGAGAGGGGCGGTGGTATCCAGGGCGAGCAGTACTTC. Translation gives CASSPFERGGGIQGEQYF. J is TRBJ2-7 and V is TRBV18, with D tentatively TRBD1 or TRBD2 (5 bases each). V lost 2 bases to trimming and J lost 6 bases, with 26 bases between them. CDR3 size: 18 residues. From germline, CDR1 is KGHSH and CDR2 LQKENI.

This clone occurred a few times. Other DNA sequences in the sample encode the same CDR3. This sequence joins TRBV6-5 and TRBJ1-1, with TRBD1 identical over 7 bases. The CDR3 length is 15 residues. From germline, CDR1 is MNHEY and CDR2 SVGAGI. V lost 0 bases and J lost 3; bases outside the gene matches: 4. The CDR3 region is CASSYSDRLDTEAFF. The CDR3, as DNA: TGTGCCAGCAGTTACTCGGACAGGTTGGACACTGAAGCTTTCTTT.

The chain uses TRBV10-3 and TRBJ1-2; D ambiguous. Trimming left V 7 bases short and J 4 bases short, with 16 bases between. Germline CDR1 and CDR2: ENHRY and SYGVKD. CDR3 length: 14 amino acids. The CDR3 coding sequence is TGTGCCATCACCGATTTCACCAAAACCTATGGCTACACCTTC. It encodes CAITDFTKTYGYTF.

This clone has a single count. V is TRBV7-2 and J is TRBJ1-2; 10 bases are shared with TRBD1. Trimming removed 5 bases from V and 6 bases from J; junction bases left unmatched: 3. The CDR3 is 13 residues long. CDR1 is SGHTA, CDR2 FQGNSA, per germline. In DNA form, the CDR3 reads TGTGCCAGCAGCCGAGGGACAGGGGATGGCTACACCTTC. This gives the protein CASSRGTGDGYTF.

This clone was picked up one time. This chain uses TRBV9 with TRBJ1-5; possibly TRBD1 for D (5 bases). The germline V and J ends were trimmed by 4 bases and 2 bases, with 16 bases remaining between them. Germline loops: CDR1 SGDLS, CDR2 YYNGEE. CDR3 size: 16 residues. This CDR3 reads CASSSSGATGNQPQHF. CDR3 bases: TGTGCCAGCAGCTCCTCCGGGGCGACGGGCAATCAGCCCCAGCATTTT.

This chain connects TRBV6-5 to TRBJ2-1; D tentatively reads TRBD1 or TRBD2 (5 bases each). CDR1 is MNHEY and CDR2 is SVGAGI in the germline V gene. Trimming removed 6 bases from V and 8 bases from J, with 11 bases in between. The CDR3 is 12 amino acids. Here the CDR3 reads CASSRGAHEQFF. Here the CDR3 DNA reads TGTGCCAGCAGCAGAGGGGCCCATGAGCAGTTCTTC.

J is TRBJ2-5 and V is TRBV7-9; D is possibly TRBD2 (5 bases). Deletions cut 5 bases from V and 2 bases from J, with 12 bases between. Germline V lookup: CDR1 SEHNR, CDR2 FQNEAQ (reference sequence). The CDR3 length is 14 residues. The CDR3, as DNA: TGTGCCAGCAGCCTCTCGGACTGGCAAGAGACCCAGTACTTC. Encoded protein: CASSLSDWQETQYF.

This clone appeared a single time. The V gene is TRBV11-1, the J gene TRBJ1-5; 7 nucleotides agree with TRBD1. The CDR3 covers 15 residues. V lost 5 bases and J lost 0; bases outside the gene matches: 4. Germline V gives CDR1 SGHAT, CDR2 FQDESV (reference sequence). The CDR3 loop is CASSQTGNSNQPQHF. The CDR3 nucleotides read TGTGCCAGCAGCCAGACAGGGAATAGCAATCAGCCCCAGCATTTT.

The chain combines TRBV7-9 with TRBJ2-1; D unclear. The length of the CDR3 is 17 residues. Looked up from germline, CDR1 is SEHNR and CDR2 is FQNEAQ (reference sequence). Deletions cut 0 bases from V and 0 bases from J, with 12 bases between. Here the CDR3 DNA reads TGTGCCAGCAGCTTAGCAGTGCCCGGGCTCTCCTACAATGAGCAGTTCTTC. Its translation is CASSLAVPGLSYNEQFF.

This chain uses TRBV18 with TRBJ2-1; no clear D. The CDR3 length is 14 residues. CDR1 is KGHSH, CDR2 LQKENI, per germline. V gave up 6 bases and J gave up 0 bases, with 9 bases separating them. CDR3 DNA: TGTGCCAGCTCTACCCCAAACTCCTACAATGAGCAGTTCTTC. Amino acids: CASSTPNSYNEQFF.

The chain uses TRBV28 and TRBJ2-7, with 8 bases fitting TRBD2. The CDR3 is 14 residues long. Germline lookup yields CDR1 MDHEN and CDR2 SYDVKM. V was pared by 4 bases and J by 3 bases, with 5 bases of the junction left unmatched. CDR3 nucleotide sequence: TGTGCCAGCAGTTGGAGTAGCGGGATCTACGAGCAGTACTTC. Translating gives CASSWSSGIYEQYF.

This clone came up once. This chain links TRBV6-5 with TRBJ2-5, with D possibly being TRBD2 (5 bases). The V gene lost 6 bases and the J gene lost 3 bases, with 17 bases spanning the gap. The CDR3 extends over 15 amino acids. Germline lookup yields CDR1 MNHEY and CDR2 SVGAGI. The CDR3 sequence: CASRRSGEGKETQYF. The CDR3 DNA reads as TGTGCCAGCAGGAGATCGGGTGAGGGCAAAGAGACCCAGTACTTC.

About this clone: Other DNA sequences in the sample encode the same CDR3. In DNA, the CDR3 is TGTGCCAGCAGCTTAGTAGCGGGGGGTACAGATACGCAGTATTTT. Encoded protein: CASSLVAGGTDTQYF. This chain uses TRBV7-2 with TRBJ2-3, with 10 bases that match TRBD2. Germline CDR1 is SGHTA and CDR2 is FQGNSA. The CDR3 has 15 amino acids. V gave up 1 base and J gave up 3 bases; unmatched junction bases: 1.

The CDR3 sequence is CASRNLAQGGYTF. CDR3 DNA: TGTGCCAGCAGGAACTTAGCGCAGGGTGGCTACACCTTC. The chain combines TRBV7-2 with TRBJ1-2, with D perhaps TRBD1 (5 bases). This CDR3 has 13 amino acids. V lost 6 bases, J lost 7 bases, and 15 bases lay in between. The V gene's germline CDR1 is SGHTA and CDR2 FQGNSA. The whole variable domain, remainder taken from reference TRBV7-2 and TRBJ1-2, is GAGVSQSPSNKVTEKGKDVELRCDPISGHTALYWYRQSLGQGLEFLIYFQGNSAPDKSGLPSDRFSAERTGGSVSTLTIQRTQQEDSAVYLCASRNLAQGGYTFGSGTRLTVV.

The chain is built from TRBV5-6 and TRBJ2-2; 9 bases fit TRBD2. Per the germline V gene, CDR1 is SGHDT and CDR2 is YYEEEE. This CDR3 is 15 amino acids long. V lost 6 bases, J lost 7 bases, and 10 bases stayed unmatched. The CDR3 sequence is CASNLWTSDDGELFF. The CDR3 DNA is TGTGCCAGCAACCTTTGGACTAGCGATGACGGGGAGCTGTTTTTT.

The gene calls are TRBV9 and TRBJ2-7; the D gene is possibly TRBD2 (7 bases). CDR1 is SGDLS and CDR2 is YYNGEE in the germline V gene. This CDR3 has 17 amino acids. The V end lost 0 bases, the J end lost 2 bases, and 18 bases lay between the germline ends. The CDR3 DNA reads as TGTGCCAGCAGCGTAGCCCCCGGGGGAGGGGGGACCTACGAGCAGTACTTC. Amino acids: CASSVAPGGGGTYEQYF.

This clone was counted once. The chain couples TRBV18 to TRBJ1-1; D is ambiguous. Trimming left V 2 bases short and J 4 bases short, with 17 bases between. Germline V gives CDR1 KGHSH, CDR2 LQKENI. The length of the CDR3 is 16 residues. The CDR3: CASSPGGPVGSTEAFF. CDR3 nucleotide sequence: TGTGCCAGCTCACCAGGAGGGCCAGTGGGGAGCACTGAAGCTTTCTTT.

The rearrangement joins TRBV10-3 to TRBJ1-1; no definite D call. CDR1 and CDR2 from the germline V gene are ENHRY and SYGVKD. Trimming removed 0 bases at V and 8 bases at J, with 13 bases between. The CDR3 is 14 amino acids. The CDR3 sequence is CAISESTRASEAFF. The CDR3 coding sequence is TGTGCCATCAGTGAGTCGACAAGAGCGTCCGAAGCTTTCTTT.